This paragraph reports one T cell receptor (beta chain). What it binds is not known. This CDR3 comprises 15 residues. Losses at the gene ends were 7 bases for V and 4 bases for J; bases not matched to a gene: 7. This sample was included in a study of identical twins. Whole-study results and caveats: Diverse VJ usage suggested most zero-insertion clonotypes were not invariant T cells.

TCRdb redid the calling of the 5' RACE reads with MiXCR, one entry per CDR3 protein. The sample contains approximately 700,000 distinct CDR3 sequences, 15% to 20% of which appear only once. The same sample was also studied in work on T cells expressing NK-cell markers. That report notes: Seropositivity for HCMV was found in seven of the eight sequenced donors, with one seronegative. Once again these clonotypes came out on top in the CD3+CD56-NKG2C+ fraction of several donors.

The receptor was derived from a woman aged 18-29 years in good health. This chain uses TRBV12-3 or TRBV12-4 with TRBJ1-5; 10 nucleotides match TRBD1. The sequencing sample was made of PBMCs. CDR3 DNA sequence: TGTGCCAGCATCTTATCGGGACAGGGGAATCAGCCCCAGCATTTT. It translates to CASILSGQGNQPQHF.